The 32 T cell receptor beta chains in this list originate from one sample, sequenced in a study of blood T cell repertoires in COVID-19. Clones were read by immunoSEQ multiplex PCR, and TCRdb kept only the in-frame ones, dropping some. The repertoire consists of 150,000 to 200,000 clones, with around 87% occurring once and the leading ten covering 2.7%. Sequencing was performed on peripheral blood. These receptor sequences come from a man in his forties with active or convalescent COVID-19.

The chain uses TRBV21-1 and TRBJ2-5; the D call in the table, TRBD2, was not verified against the DNA. TRBV21-1 is shown as a pseudogene. This CDR3 has 14 residues. CDR3 residues: CASVSSGGQETQYF. The DNA of the CDR3 is TGTGCCAGCGTATCTAGCGGGGGTCAAGAGACCCAGTACTTC.

The chain has TRBV5-1 and TRBJ2-1, with 7 bases aligning to TRBD2. The CDR3 spans 14 residues. V dropped 4 bases and J dropped 5; count of bases not matched to a gene: 6. In germline, CDR1 is SGHRS, CDR2 YFSETQ. The CDR3 nucleotides are TGCGCCAGCAGCCAGACGAGCGGGGACAATGAGCAGTTCTTC. As protein: CASSQTSGDNEQFF.

The gene calls are TRBV3-1 (or the pseudogene TRBV3-2) and TRBJ2-7, with D perhaps TRBD2 (5 bases). CDR1 is LGHDT, CDR2 YNNKEL, per germline (reference sequence). Trimming removed 0 bases at V and 6 bases at J, with 18 bases between. The CDR3 extends over 16 amino acids. The CDR3 coding sequence is TGTGCCAGCAGCCAAGATTGGGCTCGCGGTCGGGGCGAGCAGTACTTC. Its translation: CASSQDWARGRGEQYF.

The chain is built from TRBV7-9 and TRBJ2-7; TRBD1 matches at 7 bases. The J segment lost 4 bases and the V segment lost 5 bases, leaving 5 bases of the junction unmatched. CDR3 length: 13 amino acids. Germline V lookup: CDR1 SEHNR, CDR2 FQNEAQ (reference sequence). The CDR3 region is CASSTTGEYEQYF. DNA for the CDR3: TGTGCCAGCAGCACAACAGGGGAGTACGAGCAGTACTTC.

The rearrangement uses TRBV10-1 and TRBJ1-6, with no clear D. The V gene's germline CDR1 is WNHNN and CDR2 SYGVQD (reference sequence). The CDR3 loop spans 11 amino acids. The V and J ends lost 10 bases and 7 bases respectively, with 8 bases between them. DNA of the CDR3: TGCGCCATCGGGAAAAATTCACCCCTCCACTTT. Amino acids: CAIGKNSPLHF.

This clone appeared a few times. The chain couples TRBV14 to TRBJ1-1, with no clear D. Germline V gives CDR1 SGHDN, CDR2 FVKESK. Trimming removed 0 bases at V and 2 bases at J, with 13 bases between. The CDR3 has 16 residues. The CDR3 spells CASSQDLGSLNTEAFF. The CDR3 region has the DNA TGTGCCAGCAGCCAAGATTTGGGCAGCCTAAACACTGAAGCTTTCTTT.

V and J are TRBV6-5 and TRBJ1-1; 7 bases align to TRBD1. CDR1 and CDR2 (germline): MNHEY, SVGAGI. The CDR3 loop spans 14 amino acids. V shed 6 bases, J shed 5 bases, and the junction held 9 bases outside the gene matches. The CDR3 sequence is CASSSRQGRTEAFF. CDR3 bases: TGTGCCAGCAGCTCCAGACAGGGACGAACTGAAGCTTTCTTT.

This chain uses TRBV7-9 with TRBJ1-6; D not certain. V was shortened by 4 bases and J by 8 bases, with 6 bases between the two germline ends. This CDR3 is built from 12 residues. Germline V gene lookup returns CDR1 SEHNR and CDR2 FQNEAQ (reference sequence). The CDR3 here is CASSSVDSPLHF. The CDR3 DNA is TGTGCCAGCAGCTCGGTGGATTCACCCCTCCACTTT. Based on the CDR3 plus reference TRBV7-9 and TRBJ1-6, the full variable domain is DTGVSQNPRHKITKRGQNVTFRCDPISEHNRLYWYRQTLGQGPEFLTYFQNEAQLEKSRLLSDRFSAERPKGSFSTLEIQRTEQGDSAMYLCASSSVDSPLHFGNGTRLTVT.

V is TRBV2 and J is TRBJ1-2; the match to TRBD1 covers 10 bases. CDR1 and CDR2 (germline): SNHLY, FYNNEI. The CDR3 runs to 14 residues. Germline trimming cut 8 bases from V and 7 bases from J; bases unmatched to any gene: 10. The CDR3, as DNA: TGTGCCAGCGCAAGGACAGGGGGAACAGGTGGCTACACCTTC. It codes for CASARTGGTGGYTF.

The chain uses TRBV7-2 and TRBJ1-2; 9 nucleotides match TRBD1. The CDR3 covers 16 residues. V lost 0 bases and J lost 4; bases outside the gene matches: 6. Germline CDR1 reads SGHTA; CDR2 reads FQGNSA. CDR3 in DNA: TGTGCCAGCAGCTTAGCGGGGACAGGGATGGGCTATGGCTACACCTTC. Translation gives CASSLAGTGMGYGYTF.

On this clone: The germline gene is not matched at one end of the junction; a read error may be the cause. The chain links TRBV7-7 to TRBJ2-3, with 10 bases fitting TRBD1. From germline, CDR1 is SSHAT and CDR2 FNYEAQ (reference sequence). The CDR3 runs to 15 residues. CDR3 coding DNA: TGTGCTAGCAGCCCGGACAGGGGGATAGTAGATACGCAGTATTTT. Its protein product is CASSPDRGIVDTQYF.

The gene calls are TRBV7-9 and TRBJ1-1; D gene uncertain. Trimming removed 2 bases from V and 1 base from J, with 5 bases in between. The CDR3 runs to 13 residues. Germline V gives CDR1 SEHNR, CDR2 FQNEAQ (reference sequence). The CDR3 here is CASSLLANTEAFF. DNA for the CDR3: TGTGCCAGCAGCTTACTAGCGAACACTGAAGCTTTCTTT.

This chain connects TRBV12-3 or TRBV12-4 to TRBJ1-6; D is unclear. The ends were cut back, 6 bases at V and 4 bases at J, with 7 bases in the middle. The CDR3 totals 13 residues. CDR3 in amino acids: CASSGVYNSPLHF. The CDR3 DNA reads as TGTGCCAGCAGCGGGGTATATAATTCACCCCTCCACTTT.

The chain joins TRBV2 to TRBJ1-5; D is possibly TRBD1 (5 bases). Germline V gene data show CDR1 as SNHLY and CDR2 as FYNNEI. V was cut by 5 bases and J by 5 bases, with 13 bases left in between. CDR3 length equals 14 residues. The CDR3 nucleotides are TGTGCCAGCAGTACCGACAGCTGGGATCAGCCCCAGCATTTT. This gives the protein CASSTDSWDQPQHF. The variable domain in full, completed from reference TRBV2 and TRBJ1-5, reads EPEVTQTPSHQVTQMGQEVILRCVPISNHLYFYWYRQILGQKVEFLVSFYNNEISEKSEIFDDQFSVERPDGSNFTLKIRSTKLEDSAMYFCASSTDSWDQPQHFGDGTRLSIL.

The chain has TRBV12-5 and TRBJ1-5; D might be TRBD1 (6 bases). V lost 0 bases, J lost 4 bases, and 16 bases lay in between. This CDR3 contains 17 residues. The germline V gene encodes CDR1 LGHNT and CDR2 FRNRAP. This CDR3 reads CASGLVLGASENQPQHF. DNA of the CDR3: TGTGCTAGTGGTTTGGTTTTGGGGGCTTCGGAAAATCAGCCCCAGCATTTT.

The CDR3, as DNA: TGTGCCAGCAGGTCTAAGGGACAGGTCAACACCGGGGAGCTGTTTTTT. Translating it yields CASRSKGQVNTGELFF. The genes are TRBV27 and TRBJ2-2, with 8 bases aligning to TRBD1. The CDR3 extends over 16 amino acids. Looked up from germline, CDR1 is MNHEY and CDR2 is SMNVEV (reference sequence). V trimming: 6 bases; J trimming: 2 bases; junction bases outside the gene matches: 8.

The CDR3 protein is CASSLVTAEKLFF. CDR3 nucleotides: TGTGCCAGCAGCTTAGTTACAGCAGAAAAACTGTTTTTT. The V and J genes are TRBV7-9 and TRBJ1-4, with unresolved D. Germline V gene lookup returns CDR1 SEHNR and CDR2 FQNEAQ (reference sequence). Trimming took 1 base from V and 8 from J, leaving 8 bases between them. The CDR3 is 13 amino acids.

J is TRBJ2-2 and V is TRBV15, with D tentatively TRBD2 (5 bases). The CDR3 covers 16 residues. The V end was cut by 0 bases, the J end by 4 bases, with 12 bases between. Germline V gene data show CDR1 as LNHNV and CDR2 as YYDKDF (reference sequence). The CDR3 nucleotides are TGTGCCACCAGCAGAGATGCCCCGGGGATCACCGGGGAGCTGTTTTTT. This translates into CATSRDAPGITGELFF.

The genes are TRBV24-1 and TRBJ2-3, with TRBD1 identical over 8 bases. CDR3 length: 18 amino acids. The germline V gene has CDR1 KGHDR and CDR2 SFDVKD. The trim removed 5 bases at V and 4 bases at J, leaving 16 bases unmatched. The CDR3 bases are TGTGCCACCAGTGGGGGCTTCGGACAGGGAGGAGGGTCAGATACGCAGTATTTT. It is translated as CATSGGFGQGGGSDTQYF.

The chain employs TRBV19 and TRBJ2-3, with D possibly matching TRBD1 (5 bases). The CDR3 runs to 16 residues. V was shortened by 5 bases and J by 0 bases, with 15 bases between the two germline ends. CDR1 is LNHDA, CDR2 SQIVND, per germline (reference sequence). The CDR3: CASSWRQWPSTDTQYF. The CDR3 bases are TGTGCCAGTAGTTGGCGACAGTGGCCTAGCACAGATACGCAGTATTTT.

This chain joins TRBV12-3 or TRBV12-4 and TRBJ2-5, with D perhaps TRBD2 (6 bases). Between the trimmed V and J ends, which lost 6 bases and 5 bases, there was a span of 13 bases. This CDR3 comprises 13 residues. CDR3 sequence: CASRGGGVETQYF. The CDR3 DNA sequence: TGTGCCAGCAGGGGAGGCGGAGTTGAGACCCAGTACTTC.

This clone was picked up one time. The V gene is TRBV30, the J gene TRBJ1-1, with 8 bases aligning to TRBD1. The V and J ends lost 1 base and 11 bases, in that order; junction bases with no gene match: 12. Germline lookup yields CDR1 GTSNPN and CDR2 SVGIG (reference sequence). CDR3 length: 14 residues. CDR3 sequence reads: CAWSDLQGGVRAFF. Here the CDR3 DNA reads TGTGCCTGGAGTGACCTACAGGGGGGAGTGCGGGCTTTCTTT.

The chain combines TRBV7-9 with TRBJ1-1; D is perhaps TRBD1 (6 bases). CDR3 size: 18 residues. V was cut by 4 bases and J by 1 base, with 22 bases left in between. Germline assignment: CDR1 SEHNR and CDR2 FQNEAQ (reference sequence). CDR3 nucleotides: TGTGCCAGCAGCTACACGACTGGCGACATGACAGGGAACACTGAAGCTTTCTTT. Its translation: CASSYTTGDMTGNTEAFF.

The J gene is TRBJ2-3, the V gene TRBV29-1; the match to TRBD1 covers 11 bases. This CDR3 spans 19 amino acids. The germline V gene has CDR1 SQVTM and CDR2 ANQGSEA. Trimming took 1 base from V and 4 from J; bases not matched to a gene: 16. The CDR3 protein is CSVEAPPRTDRGLADTQYF. DNA for the CDR3: TGCAGCGTTGAAGCCCCGCCTCGTACGGACAGGGGGCTGGCAGATACGCAGTATTTT.

This clone appeared a few times. The chain combines TRBV6-2 or TRBV6-3 with TRBJ2-3, with D possibly being TRBD2 (6 bases). V gave up 7 bases and J gave up 8 bases, with 19 bases separating them. Germline lookup yields CDR1 MNHEY and CDR2 SVGEGT. CDR3 length equals 14 residues. The CDR3 region has the DNA TGTGCCAGCACCCCGGGACTCCTAGAAGGTACGCAGTATTTT. Translating it yields CASTPGLLEGTQYF.

The J gene is TRBJ2-3, the V gene TRBV6-1; D remains unclear. Trimming removed 3 bases from V and 6 bases from J, with 10 bases in between. The germline V gene has CDR1 MNHNS and CDR2 SASEGT. This CDR3 has 13 residues. Written as DNA, the CDR3 is TGTGCCAGCAGTGATTTGAGTGCGGATACGCAGTATTTT. This codes for CASSDLSADTQYF.

V gene TRBV7-9 combines with J gene TRBJ1-2; 8 bases agree with TRBD1. The germline gives CDR1 SEHNR, CDR2 FQNEAQ (reference sequence). The junction had 9 bases not matched to a gene; V was cut back by 6 bases and J by 3 bases. The CDR3 consists of 15 residues. The CDR3 DNA reads as TGTGCCAGCAGATTTATGACAGGGGTGGACTATGGCTACACCTTC. Protein: CASRFMTGVDYGYTF.

This clone was seen more than once but under ten times. V usage is TRBV7-9 and J usage is TRBJ1-6; D remains ambiguous. Germline V gene sequence: CDR1 SEHNR, CDR2 FQNEAQ (reference sequence). V lost 1 base and J 10 bases, leaving 14 bases between the germline ends. The CDR3 runs 15 residues. The CDR3 region has the DNA TGTGCCAGCAGCTTAGGCGAGGTTCTAAGATCACCCCTCCACTTT. Protein sequence: CASSLGEVLRSPLHF.

This chain links TRBV7-2 with TRBJ2-1; a possible D gene is TRBD2 (5 bases). Germline values: CDR1 SGHTA, CDR2 FQGNSA. The CDR3 covers 14 residues. Trimming left V 1 base short and J 9 bases short, with 13 bases between. The CDR3 sequence: CASSLGGAVGEQFF. The CDR3 bases are TGTGCCAGCAGCTTAGGGGGAGCGGTGGGTGAGCAGTTCTTC.

The V gene is TRBV6-2 or TRBV6-3, the J gene TRBJ1-4; D unclear. This CDR3 contains 12 residues. Germline CDR1 is MNHEY and CDR2 is SVGEGT. V lost 6 bases, J lost 5 bases, and 7 bases lay in between. As DNA, the CDR3 is TGTGCCAGCAGCATACTCAATGAAAAACTGTTTTTT. Translation gives CASSILNEKLFF.

The chain combines TRBV9 with TRBJ2-3; weak D call: TRBD1 (5 bases). V was shortened by 1 base and J by 0 bases, with 9 bases between the two germline ends. The CDR3 is 15 residues long. Germline values: CDR1 SGDLS, CDR2 YYNGEE. The CDR3 here is CASSVTRQSTDTQYF. The CDR3 region has the DNA TGTGCCAGCAGCGTAACAAGACAGAGCACAGATACGCAGTATTTT.

The rearrangement links TRBV10-3 to TRBJ1-1; D remains unclear. The CDR3 length is 13 residues. Trimming stripped 3 bases from V and 4 bases from J, with 9 bases between. CDR1 is ENHRY and CDR2 is SYGVKD in the germline V gene. DNA of the CDR3: TGTGCCATCAGTGAAGACCCGGGCACTGAAGCTTTCTTT. Protein product: CAISEDPGTEAFF.